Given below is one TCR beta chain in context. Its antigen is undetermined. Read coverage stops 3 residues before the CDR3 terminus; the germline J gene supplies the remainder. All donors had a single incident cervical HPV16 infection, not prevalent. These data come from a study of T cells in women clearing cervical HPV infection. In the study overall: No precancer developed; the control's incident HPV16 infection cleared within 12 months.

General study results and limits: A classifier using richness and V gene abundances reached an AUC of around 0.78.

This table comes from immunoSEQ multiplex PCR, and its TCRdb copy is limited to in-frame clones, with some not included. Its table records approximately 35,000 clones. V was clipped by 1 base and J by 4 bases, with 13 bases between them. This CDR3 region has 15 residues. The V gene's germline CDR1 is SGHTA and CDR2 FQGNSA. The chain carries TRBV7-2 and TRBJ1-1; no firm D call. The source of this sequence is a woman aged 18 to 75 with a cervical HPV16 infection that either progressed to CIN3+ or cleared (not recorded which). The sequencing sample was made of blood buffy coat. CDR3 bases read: TGTGCCAGCAGCTTAGGACAATTTCGTGCCACTGAA. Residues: CASSLGQFRATE. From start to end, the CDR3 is CASSLGQFRATEAFF.